Each of the 7 T cell receptor beta chains below was sequenced from the same sample in a study of glioma-infiltrating T cells. TCR alpha and beta CDR3 regions were amplified from RNA using iRepertoire nested multiplex PCR. From the multiplex PCR reads, TCRdb called clonotypes with MiXCR, one entry per CDR3 protein. The profile shows about 200,000 distinct CDR3 sequences, approximately 30% of them singletons. Sample: glioma tissue, nonneoplastic brain tissue, or PBMCs (not recorded which). These receptors came from a human donor with low-grade glioma or glioblastoma, undergoing nonglioma brain surgery, or in good health (not recorded which).

This clonotype has a count of ten or more. The chain joins TRBV27 to TRBJ2-2; D possibly corresponds to TRBD2 (5 bases). Trimming took off 3 bases at V and 4 bases at J, with 9 bases between the two ends. Germline V gives CDR1 MNHEY, CDR2 SMNVEV (reference sequence). The CDR3 is 14 residues long. The DNA of the CDR3 is TGTGCCAGCAGTTTGGGAGCAAGCACCGGGGAGCTGTTTTTT. Protein: CASSLGASTGELFF.

This clonotype was seen ten or more times. V is TRBV12-3 or TRBV12-4 and J is TRBJ1-5; D not certain. Trimming left V 1 base short and J 4 bases short, with 11 bases between. This CDR3 spans 15 amino acids. In DNA, the CDR3 is TGTGCCAGCAGTTTAGGCCAGAAAGGGAATCAGCCCCAGCATTTT. This encodes CASSLGQKGNQPQHF.

The gene calls are TRBV2 and TRBJ1-3; D perhaps matches TRBD1 (5 bases). CDR1 and CDR2 from the germline V gene are SNHLY and FYNNEI. This CDR3 has 15 amino acids. V gave up 7 bases and J gave up 2 bases, with 15 bases separating them. DNA for the CDR3: TGTGCCAGCACCCCAAGCGGGACTGCTGGAAACACCATATATTTT. Amino acids: CASTPSGTAGNTIYF.

CDR3 nucleotides: TGCGCCAGCAGCCGACAGAGGAACACCGGGGAGCTGTTTTTT. This gives the protein CASSRQRNTGELFF. The chain joins TRBV4-3 to TRBJ2-2; a possible D gene is TRBD1 (5 bases). Germline values: CDR1 LGHNA, CDR2 YSLEER. Trimming shortened V by 4 bases and J by 1 base, and 7 bases separated the two germline ends. This CDR3 spans 14 amino acids.

CDR3 nucleotide sequence: TGTGCCAGCAGCGTACTCTCTGGCAATGAGCAGTTCTTC. It translates to CASSVLSGNEQFF. The chain joins TRBV9 to TRBJ2-1; D is unresolved. The CDR3 is 13 residues long. V shed 1 base and J shed 6 bases, with 8 bases lying between them. Germline V gives CDR1 SGDLS, CDR2 YYNGEE.

This clonotype has only a few counts. The chain links TRBV30 to TRBJ1-1; 7 nucleotides line up with TRBD1. The CDR3 extends over 14 amino acids. V was clipped by 4 bases and J by 2 bases; unmatched bases: 7. Germline V lookup: CDR1 GTSNPN, CDR2 SVGIG (reference sequence). The CDR3 reads CAWNLGTANTEAFF. The CDR3 DNA follows: TGTGCCTGGAACCTTGGGACAGCTAACACTGAAGCTTTCTTT.

This clonotype was recorded only once. The chain carries TRBV11-2 and TRBJ2-3, with D unclear. Germline CDR1 and CDR2: SGHAT and FQNNGV. The CDR3 length is 14 residues. V lost 5 bases, J lost 6 bases, and 15 bases lay in between. Here the CDR3 DNA reads TGTGCCAGCAGCGACATTGCGGTCAGCGATACGCAGTATTTT. It specifies CASSDIAVSDTQYF.